The 20 T cell receptor beta chains below all came from one sample that was sequenced in a study of CD8 T cells in ankylosing spondylitis (TCRdb year 2017). Library prep was done by 5' RACE. The instrument given in TCRdb is Illumina HiSeq 2500. Using fastp at Q25 and MiXCR, TCRdb reprocessed the public reads and kept productive beta chains. Duplicate CDR3 protein sequences are folded into a single record with the most common DNA and genes. This sample comprises some 840,000 distinct CDR3 sequences, 12% of them detected only once. More than 0.5% of the sample is held by the ten biggest clonotypes. Their antigens remain unidentified. Here is what the overall study found, with its caveats: Blood from ankylosing spondylitis patients appeared to be characterized by a TCR beta motif composed of eight highly homologous amino acid variants.

Source material: blood, either unsorted or a sorted T cell fraction (not recorded which). Receptor source: a male donor with ankylosing spondylitis.

The gene calls are TRBV19 and TRBJ2-3; possibly TRBD2 for D (6 bases). V was cut by 3 bases and J by 5 bases, with 9 bases left in between. Germline V gene lookup returns CDR1 LNHDA and CDR2 SQIVND (reference sequence). The CDR3 is 13 amino acids. The CDR3 nucleotides are TGTGCCAGTAGTATCAGACTAGAAGATACGCAGTATTTT. Translating it yields CASSIRLEDTQYF.

The chain is built from TRBV18 and TRBJ2-7; 7 bases map to TRBD1. J lost 3 bases, V lost 3 bases, and 5 bases had no gene match. Germline values: CDR1 KGHSH, CDR2 LQKENI. The CDR3 has 14 residues. In DNA form, the CDR3 reads TGTGCCAGCTCACCTAGGGACAGATACTACGAGCAGTACTTC. Translated: CASSPRDRYYEQYF.

The chain is built from TRBV7-2 and TRBJ2-1; D remains ambiguous. Germline loops: CDR1 SGHTA, CDR2 FQGNSA. V was pared by 6 bases and J by 4 bases, with 16 bases between. CDR3 size: 15 residues. CDR3: CASRLLPQLYNEQFF. The CDR3 nucleotides read TGTGCCAGCAGACTCCTACCTCAGTTGTACAATGAGCAGTTCTTC.

The sample holds many counts of this clonotype. The rearrangement links TRBV18 to TRBJ2-2; TRBD1 might be the D (6 bases). Germline values: CDR1 KGHSH, CDR2 LQKENI. The CDR3 covers 15 residues. V shed 3 bases and J shed 3 bases, with 11 bases lying between them. The CDR3 DNA follows: TGTGCCAGCTCACCTCCGGGGACACACACCGGGGAGCTGTTTTTT. Translating it yields CASSPPGTHTGELFF.

This clonotype was seen more than once but under ten times. The V gene is TRBV12-5, the J gene TRBJ1-2, with a tentative D call TRBD1 (5 bases). V was cut by 6 bases and J by 5 bases, with 10 bases left in between. The germline gives CDR1 LGHNT, CDR2 FRNRAP. The CDR3 has 12 amino acids. Here the CDR3 DNA reads TGTGCTAGTGGCACGACAGCTTATGGCTACACCTTC. It is translated as CASGTTAYGYTF. Together with reference TRBV12-5 and TRBJ1-2, the CDR3 gives the full variable domain: DARVTQTPRHKVTEMGQEVTMRCQPILGHNTVFWYRQTMMQGLELLAYFRNRAPLDDSGMPKDRFSAEMPDATLATLKIQPSEPRDSAVYFCASGTTAYGYTFGSGTRLTVV.

This clonotype was found a few times. The chain recombines TRBV25-1 with TRBJ1-2, with D perhaps TRBD1 (5 bases). Between the trimmed V and J ends, which lost 2 bases and 6 bases, there was a span of 16 bases. The CDR3 sequence is 15 residues long. CDR1 and CDR2 (germline): MGHDK, SYGVNS. The CDR3, as DNA: TGTGCCAGCAGTGAAGCCACCGGGGGTATCGATGGCTACACCTTC. As protein: CASSEATGGIDGYTF.

This clonotype was picked up a small number of times. CDR3 nucleotides: TGTGCCAGCAGCTTCGGAGACAGGAGTGAAGCTTTCTTT. This gives the protein CASSFGDRSEAFF. The gene calls are TRBV7-9 and TRBJ1-1, with D possibly matching TRBD1 (6 bases). The CDR3 is 13 residues long. Trimming removed 3 bases from V and 7 bases from J, with 12 bases in between. Per germline, CDR1 SEHNR and CDR2 FQNEAQ (reference sequence).

In its sample, this clonotype was seen many times. The chain recombines TRBV7-2 with TRBJ2-5; D call uncertain. CDR3 length equals 14 residues. The germline V gene has CDR1 SGHTA and CDR2 FQGNSA. The V end was cut by 1 base, the J end by 3 bases, with 9 bases between. CDR3 sequence: CASSLDGLKETQYF. The CDR3 DNA sequence: TGTGCCAGCAGCTTAGATGGGCTCAAAGAGACCCAGTACTTC.

V gene TRBV18 combines with J gene TRBJ2-7; 8 nucleotides align to TRBD1. Germline values: CDR1 KGHSH, CDR2 LQKENI. J lost 6 bases, V lost 5 bases, and 12 bases had no gene match. The CDR3 covers 15 residues. In DNA form, the CDR3 reads TGTGCCAGCTCAGCTGACAGGGGAGATGTCGTCGAGCAGTACTTC. Protein product: CASSADRGDVVEQYF.

This clonotype was picked up a small number of times. This sequence joins TRBV6-1 and TRBJ2-5; no reliable D call. Trimming left V 0 bases short and J 1 base short, with 6 bases between. The CDR3 consists of 14 residues. Germline CDR1 is MNHNS and CDR2 is SASEGT. CDR3 nucleotide sequence: TGTGCCAGCAGTGAAGCGTATCGCCAAGAGACCCAGTACTTC. It translates to CASSEAYRQETQYF.

The rearrangement links TRBV20-1 to TRBJ1-5; perhaps TRBD1 as D (5 bases). Trimming removed 5 bases from V and 4 bases from J, with 21 bases in between. Germline V gene lookup returns CDR1 DFQATT and CDR2 SNEGSKA (reference sequence). The CDR3 sequence is 16 residues long. CDR3 in amino acids: CSAHYTGARRNQPQHF. CDR3 sequence (DNA): TGCAGTGCTCACTATACCGGGGCTCGTCGGAATCAGCCCCAGCATTTT.

The sample holds a few counts of this clonotype. This rearrangement joins TRBV18 to TRBJ2-1; D is uncertain. The V gene's germline CDR1 is KGHSH and CDR2 LQKENI. CDR3 size: 14 residues. The V end lost 6 bases, the J end lost 0 bases, and 9 bases lay between the germline ends. The CDR3: CASSRGFSYNEQFF. CDR3 coding DNA: TGTGCCAGCTCCCGTGGATTCTCCTACAATGAGCAGTTCTTC. Looking up the rest from reference TRBV18 and TRBJ2-1 gives the full variable domain: NAGVMQNPRHLVRRRGQEARLRCSPMKGHSHVYWYRQLPEEGLKFMVYLQKENIIDESGMPKERFSAEFPKEGPSILRIQQVVRGDSAAYFCASSRGFSYNEQFFGPGTRLTVL.

This clonotype was found a few times. The rearrangement joins TRBV7-2 to TRBJ2-3; 10 bases fit TRBD2. The V gene end was trimmed by 3 bases and the J gene end by 0 bases; junction bases not matched to a gene: 6. CDR1 is SGHTA, CDR2 FQGNSA, per germline. CDR3 length: 17 amino acids. The CDR3 sequence is CASSLLAGALSTDTQYF. Written as DNA, the CDR3 is TGTGCCAGCAGCTTGCTAGCGGGGGCCTTAAGCACAGATACGCAGTATTTT.

The CDR3 DNA follows: TGCGCCAGCAGCCAAGATCTGCGGGGGCGAGCCACAGATACGCAGTATTTT. Translating it yields CASSQDLRGRATDTQYF. V gene TRBV4-1 combines with J gene TRBJ2-3, with TRBD2 as a possible D gene (7 bases). Between the trimmed V and J ends, which lost 0 bases and 2 bases, there was a span of 15 bases. There are 17 residues in the CDR3. Germline V gene data show CDR1 as MGHRA and CDR2 as YSYEKL.

V is TRBV7-2 and J is TRBJ2-3; a weak D match, TRBD2 (5 bases). This CDR3 has 15 residues. In germline, CDR1 is SGHTA, CDR2 FQGNSA. V was clipped by 6 bases and J by 1 base, with 14 bases between them. The CDR3 DNA reads TGTGCCAGCAGAAGAACCTGGACTCGCACAGATACGCAGTATTTT. Encoded protein: CASRRTWTRTDTQYF.

Many counts were recorded for this clonotype. This rearrangement joins TRBV20-1 to TRBJ2-5; 7 bases map to TRBD2. Germline CDR1 DFQATT, CDR2 SNEGSKA (reference sequence). The V and J ends lost 0 bases and 1 base, in that order; junction bases with no gene match: 11. This CDR3 has 17 amino acids. CDR3 nucleotides: TGCAGTGCTAGAGATCTGGCTGGCGGGGGAGGCCAAGAGACCCAGTACTTC. Protein sequence: CSARDLAGGGGQETQYF.

This clonotype has only a few counts. This chain links TRBV9 with TRBJ2-2; 9 bases align to TRBD1. V was pared by 0 bases and J by 5 bases, with 2 bases of the junction left unmatched. CDR3 length: 15 amino acids. Germline V lookup: CDR1 SGDLS, CDR2 YYNGEE. For the CDR3, the DNA is TGTGCCAGCAGCGTAGAGGGACAGGGAACCGGGGAGCTGTTTTTT. This sequence encodes CASSVEGQGTGELFF.

The rearrangement joins TRBV7-2 to TRBJ2-1; possibly TRBD2 for D (5 bases). This CDR3 contains 13 residues. The germline CDR1 and CDR2 sequences are SGHTA and FQGNSA. V was pared by 1 base and J by 9 bases, with 10 bases between. The DNA of the CDR3 is TGTGCCAGCAGCTTAGAGTTGCGGGCTGAGCAGTTCTTC. Protein product: CASSLELRAEQFF.

This clonotype was found a few times. The chain combines TRBV12-3 or TRBV12-4 with TRBJ1-5; tentatively, D is TRBD1 (5 bases). This CDR3 comprises 15 residues. The V end was cut by 3 bases, the J end by 3 bases, with 12 bases between. CDR3 sequence reads: CASSFGQGYNQPQHF. In nucleotides, the CDR3 is TGTGCCAGCAGTTTCGGGCAGGGCTACAATCAGCCCCAGCATTTT.

The sample holds many counts of this clonotype. V is TRBV29-1 and J is TRBJ2-1; unclear D gene. V lost 1 base, J lost 4 bases, and 5 bases lay in between. Per the germline V gene, CDR1 is SQVTM and CDR2 is ANQGSEA. This CDR3 is 12 amino acids long. CDR3 coding DNA: TGCAGCGTTGAAGGCGAGTACAATGAGCAGTTCTTC. It yields the protein CSVEGEYNEQFF.